This TCR beta chain was recovered during a study of CD8+CD57+ T cells in acquired aplastic anemia. The CDR3 sequence is 13 residues long. Germline V gives CDR1 SGHVS, CDR2 FQNEAQ. Deletions cut 6 bases from V and 3 bases from J, with 9 bases between. This clonotype was seen a handful of times. Genomic DNA acted as the template from which TCR beta VDJ combination and CDR3 sequence profiling were carried out. TCRdb processed the reads anew with MiXCR; each CDR3 protein has one entry. The sample yields 100,000 to 150,000 distinct CDR3 sequences, almost 40% seen once. The sequenced patients had an expansion of CD8+CD57+ cells seen by flow cytometry.

The TCR originated in a human donor with aplastic anemia. Sequencing was carried out using sorted CD4+, CD8+, or CD8+CD57+ T cells (not recorded which) from PBMCs. The gene calls are TRBV7-8 and TRBJ2-1; no clear D. The DNA of the CDR3 is TGTGCCAGCAGACGAACAGACTACAATGAGCAGTTCTTC. This gives the protein CASRRTDYNEQFF.